One sample yielded the 21 T cell receptor beta chains listed below, sequenced in a study of blood T cell repertoires in COVID-19. The method was immunoSEQ multiplex PCR; TCRdb's version includes in-frame clones alone and lacks a portion of them. The sample comprises tens of thousands of clones, roughly 85% of which are singletons, and approximately 12% rests with the top ten. The material sequenced was peripheral blood. The receptors originated from a human donor in a cohort sampled during active COVID-19.

V and J are TRBV4-1 and TRBJ2-2; D is uncertain. CDR3 length: 15 amino acids. Trimming removed 0 bases at V and 0 bases at J, with 5 bases between. Germline-derived CDR1 and CDR2 are MGHRA and YSYEKL. This CDR3 reads CASSQEATNTGELFF. The CDR3 coding sequence is TGCGCCAGCAGCCAAGAAGCCACGAACACCGGGGAGCTGTTTTTT.

The V call is TRBV19, the J call TRBJ2-7; 8 nucleotides match TRBD1. The CDR3 sequence is 15 residues long. Germline CDR1 reads LNHDA; CDR2 reads SQIVND (reference sequence). The ends lost 6 bases at V and 0 bases at J; junction bases unmatched: 7. The CDR3 spells CASRTTGDSSYEQYF. CDR3 DNA: TGTGCCAGTAGGACGACAGGGGATAGCTCCTACGAGCAGTACTTC.

Only one count was recorded for this clone. The chain links TRBV2 to TRBJ1-5; tentative D call: TRBD1 (5 bases). This CDR3 is built from 13 residues. Trimming stripped 8 bases from V and 2 bases from J, with 10 bases between. The germline V gene has CDR1 SNHLY and CDR2 FYNNEI. The CDR3 reads CASQGGGNQPQHF. The DNA for the CDR3 is TGTGCCAGCCAGGGTGGAGGCAATCAGCCCCAGCATTTT.

In its sample, this clone was seen once. The rearrangement joins TRBV9 to TRBJ1-1; no clear D gene. The CDR3 has 13 residues. CDR1 SGDLS and CDR2 YYNGEE come from the germline V gene. The V gene lost 2 bases and the J gene lost 5 bases, with 10 bases spanning the gap. The DNA for the CDR3 is TGTGCCAGCAGCGTTGGGAGTCTTACTGAAGCTTTCTTT. Protein sequence: CASSVGSLTEAFF.

The CDR3 sequence: CASSLDSNGYTF. CDR3 nucleotide sequence: TGTGCCAGCAGTCTCGACAGCAATGGCTACACCTTC. The chain is built from TRBV28 and TRBJ1-2, with a weak D call TRBD1 (5 bases). The length of the CDR3 is 12 residues. In germline, CDR1 is MDHEN, CDR2 SYDVKM. V gave up 5 bases and J gave up 6 bases, with 10 bases separating them.

The chain has TRBV6-2 or TRBV6-3 and TRBJ1-6, with D perhaps matching TRBD1 (6 bases). This CDR3 comprises 16 residues. Trimming removed 2 bases from V and 7 bases from J, with 15 bases in between. CDR1 MNHEY and CDR2 SVGEGT come from the germline V gene. The DNA for the CDR3 is TGTGCCAGCAGTTACAGGGCAGGGGTGGCCAATTCACCCCTCCACTTT. Protein product: CASSYRAGVANSPLHF.

J is TRBJ1-5 and V is TRBV6-2 or TRBV6-3; possible D gene TRBD1, 6 bases. The CDR3 loop spans 14 amino acids. In germline, CDR1 is MNHEY, CDR2 SVGEGT. Trimming took 6 bases from V and 8 from J, leaving 17 bases between them. CDR3 protein: CASSQDSPPKPQHF. The CDR3 coding sequence is TGTGCCAGCAGCCAGGACAGCCCTCCAAAGCCCCAGCATTTT.

The table lists this clone with a few counts. V gene TRBV2 combines with J gene TRBJ1-4; TRBD1 matches at 11 bases. This CDR3 has 14 residues. From germline, CDR1 is SNHLY and CDR2 FYNNEI. The V and J ends lost 5 bases and 6 bases, in that order; junction bases with no gene match: 2. The CDR3 DNA reads as TGTGCCAGCAGTTCGGACAGGGGGCATGAAAAACTGTTTTTT. This encodes CASSSDRGHEKLFF.

The rearrangement uses TRBV3-1 (or the pseudogene TRBV3-2) and TRBJ1-3; TRBD1 is a possible D gene (6 bases). Germline V gene lookup returns CDR1 LGHDT and CDR2 YNNKEL (reference sequence). The CDR3 consists of 17 residues. The germline V and J ends were trimmed by 0 bases and 1 base, with 13 bases remaining between them. Here the CDR3 DNA reads TGTGCCAGCAGCCAAGACTCCGGCACAGGGTCTGGAAACACCATATATTTT. Its translation is CASSQDSGTGSGNTIYF.

This sequence joins TRBV7-9 and TRBJ2-7, with D possibly matching TRBD1 (6 bases). Germline loops: CDR1 SEHNR, CDR2 FQNEAQ (reference sequence). This CDR3 is built from 15 residues. V was shortened by 4 bases and J by 2 bases, with 15 bases between the two germline ends. In DNA form, the CDR3 reads TGTGCCAGCAGCTCCTCAGTGACAGGCGCCTACGAGCAGTACTTC. Amino acids: CASSSSVTGAYEQYF.

The chain employs TRBV7-5 and TRBJ1-2; TRBD1, the table's D call, lacks a check against the DNA. TRBV7-5 is shown as a pseudogene. The length of the CDR3 is 15 residues. CDR3 bases: TGTGCCAGAAGCCTGGAGGGGGCGTATCCCTATGGCTACACCTTC. Its translation: CARSLEGAYPYGYTF.

V gene TRBV28 combines with J gene TRBJ2-4; perhaps TRBD1 as D (6 bases). CDR1 and CDR2 (germline): MDHEN, SYDVKM. Trimming left V 5 bases short and J 0 bases short, with 11 bases between. This CDR3 has 15 amino acids. Written as DNA, the CDR3 is TGTGCCAGCAGTACGACAGGCCTAGCCAAAAACATTCAGTACTTC. It is translated as CASSTTGLAKNIQYF.

The chain employs TRBV2 and TRBJ2-2; perhaps TRBD1 as D (7 bases). The germline gives CDR1 SNHLY, CDR2 FYNNEI. Trimming removed 8 bases at V and 0 bases at J, with 10 bases between. The CDR3 consists of 14 residues. The CDR3 DNA sequence: TGTGCCAGCGGAGGGGGCCCGAACACCGGGGAGCTGTTTTTT. Translated, it gives CASGGGPNTGELFF.

The chain has TRBV5-4 and TRBJ1-5; 8 nucleotides align to TRBD1. CDR1 and CDR2 from the germline V gene are SGHNT and YYREEE (reference sequence). Losses at the gene ends were 5 bases for V and 3 bases for J; bases not matched to a gene: 4. This CDR3 is 14 amino acids long. The CDR3 is CASSHRGNNQPQHF. The CDR3 bases are TGTGCCAGCAGTCACAGGGGGAACAATCAGCCCCAGCATTTT. Full variable domain (remainder filled in from reference TRBV5-4 and TRBJ1-5): ETGVTQSPTHLIKTRGQQVTLRCSSQSGHNTVSWYQQALGQGPQFIFQYYREEENGRGNFPPRFSGLQFPNYSSELNVNALELDDSALYLCASSHRGNNQPQHFGDGTRLSIL.

This clone was seen just once. J is TRBJ2-1 and V is TRBV19, with 10 positions matching TRBD2. This CDR3 region has 15 residues. Germline V gene lookup returns CDR1 LNHDA and CDR2 SQIVND (reference sequence). With V trimmed by 4 bases and J by 6 bases, 6 bases remained unmatched. CDR3 residues: CASSKAGGRSNEQFF. CDR3 nucleotides: TGTGCCAGTAGTAAAGCGGGGGGGCGCAGCAATGAGCAGTTCTTC.

V usage is TRBV6-4 and J usage is TRBJ1-1; D perhaps matches TRBD1 (6 bases). With 3 bases removed from V and 1 base from J, the gap between germline ends came to 6 bases. Germline V lookup: CDR1 MRHNA, CDR2 SNTAGT. The CDR3 contains 13 residues. Here the CDR3 DNA reads TGTGCCAGCAGTGAGGGACAGAACACTGAAGCTTTCTTT. Translating gives CASSEGQNTEAFF.

Remarks on this clone: No conserved phenylalanine or tryptophan ends this CDR3, so it is likely a read error. The DNA is left out, because the CDR3 cannot be placed on it with certainty; the CDR3 is given as TCRdb lists it. The chain employs TRBV21-1 and TRBJ1-1. TRBV21-1 is designated a pseudogene. The CDR3 sequence runs 11 residues, both termini included. CDR3 in amino acids: CASSNRGPPSA.

This sequence joins TRBV28 and TRBJ2-7, with 8 bases identical to TRBD1. Germline CDR1 and CDR2: MDHEN and SYDVKM. After removal of 5 bases from V and 3 bases from J, the junction contained 9 bases not matched to a gene. This CDR3 comprises 15 residues. The CDR3 spells CASSLPGQVVYEQYF. CDR3 nucleotides: TGTGCCAGCAGTCTTCCGGGACAGGTGGTCTACGAGCAGTACTTC.

CDR3 in DNA: TGTGCCAGCAGCGCACGACAGGGGGCGCTATCTGACATTCAGTACTTC. Its translation is CASSARQGALSDIQYF. The chain uses TRBV3-1 (or the pseudogene TRBV3-2) and TRBJ2-4; 10 nucleotides match TRBD1. Germline V gene sequence: CDR1 LGHDT, CDR2 YNNKEL (reference sequence). The V and J ends lost 5 bases and 8 bases, in that order; junction bases with no gene match: 12. CDR3 length: 16 residues.

This clone showed up just once. The V and J genes are TRBV7-2 and TRBJ2-5; tentatively, D is TRBD1 (6 bases). The CDR3 totals 15 residues. V was clipped by 4 bases and J by 5 bases, with 17 bases between them. Germline values: CDR1 SGHTA, CDR2 FQGNSA. CDR3 DNA sequence: TGTGCCAGCAGCTACCCGGGCAGGGGCATGGAGACCCAGTACTTC. Translation: CASSYPGRGMETQYF.

The chain joins TRBV6-2 or TRBV6-3 to TRBJ1-1, with unresolved D. The germline V gene has CDR1 MNHEY and CDR2 SVGEGT. The CDR3 runs to 15 residues. Between the trimmed V and J ends, which lost 4 bases and 11 bases, there was a span of 23 bases. The chain's CDR3 is CASSLRSGSYGFAFF. CDR3 nucleotide sequence: TGTGCCAGCAGTTTGCGATCCGGGAGCTATGGATTCGCTTTCTTT.